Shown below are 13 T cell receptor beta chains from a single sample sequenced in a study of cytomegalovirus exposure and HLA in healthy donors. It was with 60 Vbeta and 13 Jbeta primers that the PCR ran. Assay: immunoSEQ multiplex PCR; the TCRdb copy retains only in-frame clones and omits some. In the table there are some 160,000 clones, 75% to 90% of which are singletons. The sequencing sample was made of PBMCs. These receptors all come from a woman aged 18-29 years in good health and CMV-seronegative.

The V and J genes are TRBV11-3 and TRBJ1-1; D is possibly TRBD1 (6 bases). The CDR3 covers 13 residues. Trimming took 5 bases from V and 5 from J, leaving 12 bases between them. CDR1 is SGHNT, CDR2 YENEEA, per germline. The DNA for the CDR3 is TGTGCCAGCAGCAGGACAGAGGAAACTGAAGCTTTCTTT. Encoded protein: CASSRTEETEAFF.

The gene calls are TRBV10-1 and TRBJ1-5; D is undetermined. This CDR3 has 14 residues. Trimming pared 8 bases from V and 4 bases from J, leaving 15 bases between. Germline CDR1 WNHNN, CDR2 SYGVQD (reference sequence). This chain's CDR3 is CASVVREINQPQHF. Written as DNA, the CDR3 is TGCGCCAGCGTGGTACGGGAGATAAATCAGCCCCAGCATTTT.

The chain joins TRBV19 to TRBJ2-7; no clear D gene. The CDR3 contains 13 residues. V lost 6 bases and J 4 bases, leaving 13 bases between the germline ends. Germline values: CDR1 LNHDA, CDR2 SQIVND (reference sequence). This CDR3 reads CASRFKPSYEQYF. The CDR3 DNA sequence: TGTGCCAGTAGGTTCAAGCCGTCGTACGAGCAGTACTTC.

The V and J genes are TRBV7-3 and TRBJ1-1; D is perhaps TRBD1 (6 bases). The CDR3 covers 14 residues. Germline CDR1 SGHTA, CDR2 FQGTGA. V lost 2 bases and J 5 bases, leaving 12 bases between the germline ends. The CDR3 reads CASSLWGRGTEAFF. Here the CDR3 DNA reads TGTGCCAGCAGCTTATGGGGGCGCGGGACTGAAGCTTTCTTT.

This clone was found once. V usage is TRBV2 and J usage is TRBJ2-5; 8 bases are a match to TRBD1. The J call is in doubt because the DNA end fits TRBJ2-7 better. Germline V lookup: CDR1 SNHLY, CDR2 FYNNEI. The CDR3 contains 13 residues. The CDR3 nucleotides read TGTGCCAGCAGTGAGGACAGGGACTACGAGCAGTACTTC. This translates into CASSEDRDYEQYF.

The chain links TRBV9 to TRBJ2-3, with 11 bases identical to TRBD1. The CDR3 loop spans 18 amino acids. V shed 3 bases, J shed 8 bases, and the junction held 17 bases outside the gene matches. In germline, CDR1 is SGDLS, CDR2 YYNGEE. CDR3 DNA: TGTGCCAGCAGCGGTCCCAGGGGGACAGGGGGGACCATAGGTACGCAGTATTTT. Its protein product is CASSGPRGTGGTIGTQYF.

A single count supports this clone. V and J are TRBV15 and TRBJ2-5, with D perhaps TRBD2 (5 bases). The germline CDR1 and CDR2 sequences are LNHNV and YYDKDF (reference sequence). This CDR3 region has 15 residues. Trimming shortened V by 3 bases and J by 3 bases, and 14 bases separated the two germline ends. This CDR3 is CATSRRVDDEETQYF. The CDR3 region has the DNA TGTGCCACCAGCAGGAGGGTGGATGACGAAGAGACCCAGTACTTC.

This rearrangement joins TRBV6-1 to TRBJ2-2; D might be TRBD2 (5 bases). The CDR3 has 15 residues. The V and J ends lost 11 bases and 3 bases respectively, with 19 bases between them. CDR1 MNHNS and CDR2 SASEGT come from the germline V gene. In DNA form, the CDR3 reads TGTGCCGCCGGAGGCGGGCAGTCGTACACCGGGGAGCTGTTTTTT. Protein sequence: CAAGGGQSYTGELFF.

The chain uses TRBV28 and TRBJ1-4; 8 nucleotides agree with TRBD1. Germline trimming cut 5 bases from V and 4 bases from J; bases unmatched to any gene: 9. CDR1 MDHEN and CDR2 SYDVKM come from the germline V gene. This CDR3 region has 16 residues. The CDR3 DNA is TGTGCCAGCAGTAATCAGGGGGCGGATAGTAATGAAAAACTGTTTTTT. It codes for CASSNQGADSNEKLFF.

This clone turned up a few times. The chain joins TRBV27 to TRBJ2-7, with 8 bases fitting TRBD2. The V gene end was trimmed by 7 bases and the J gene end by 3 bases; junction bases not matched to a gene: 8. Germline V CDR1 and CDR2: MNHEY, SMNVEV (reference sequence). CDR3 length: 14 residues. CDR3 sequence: CASTKAGASYEQYF. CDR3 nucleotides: TGTGCCAGCACCAAAGCGGGAGCCAGCTACGAGCAGTACTTC.

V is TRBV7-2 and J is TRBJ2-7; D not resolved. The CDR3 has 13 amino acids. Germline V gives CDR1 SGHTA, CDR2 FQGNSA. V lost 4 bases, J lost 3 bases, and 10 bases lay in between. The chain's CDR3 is CASSSTSHYEQYF. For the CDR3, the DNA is TGTGCCAGCAGCTCAACTTCCCACTACGAGCAGTACTTC.

CDR3 coding DNA: TGCGCCAGCAGCCAACTAGCGGGGGCCTACAATGAGCAGTTCTTC. Protein: CASSQLAGAYNEQFF. V is TRBV4-1 and J is TRBJ2-1; TRBD2 aligns across 10 bases. The CDR3 totals 15 residues. The V and J ends lost 2 bases and 2 bases, in that order; junction bases with no gene match: 0. The germline CDR1 and CDR2 sequences are MGHRA and YSYEKL.

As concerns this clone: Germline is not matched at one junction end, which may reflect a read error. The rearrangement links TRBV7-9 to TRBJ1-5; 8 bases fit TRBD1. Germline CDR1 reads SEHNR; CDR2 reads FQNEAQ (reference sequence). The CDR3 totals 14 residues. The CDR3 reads CSSSRRDRNQPQHF. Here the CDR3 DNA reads TGTTCCAGCAGCCGCCGGGACAGGAATCAGCCCCAGCATTTT.